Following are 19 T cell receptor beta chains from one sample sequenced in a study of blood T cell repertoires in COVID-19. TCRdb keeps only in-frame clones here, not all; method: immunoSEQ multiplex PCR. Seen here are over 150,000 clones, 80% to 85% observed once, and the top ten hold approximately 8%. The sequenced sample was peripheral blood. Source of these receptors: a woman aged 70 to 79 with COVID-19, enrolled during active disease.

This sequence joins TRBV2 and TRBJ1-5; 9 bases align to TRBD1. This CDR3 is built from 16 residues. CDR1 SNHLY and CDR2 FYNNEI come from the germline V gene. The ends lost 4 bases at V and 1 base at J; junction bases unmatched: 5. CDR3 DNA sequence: TGTGCCAGCAGTGCACAGGGGGCAGGCAGCAATCAGCCCCAGCATTTT. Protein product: CASSAQGAGSNQPQHF.

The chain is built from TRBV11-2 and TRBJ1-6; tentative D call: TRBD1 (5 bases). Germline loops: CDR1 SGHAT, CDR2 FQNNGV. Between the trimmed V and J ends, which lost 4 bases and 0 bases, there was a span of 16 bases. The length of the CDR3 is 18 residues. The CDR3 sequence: CASSSWGRGSSYNSPLHF. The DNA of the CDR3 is TGTGCCAGCAGCTCCTGGGGACGGGGGAGCTCCTATAATTCACCCCTCCACTTT.

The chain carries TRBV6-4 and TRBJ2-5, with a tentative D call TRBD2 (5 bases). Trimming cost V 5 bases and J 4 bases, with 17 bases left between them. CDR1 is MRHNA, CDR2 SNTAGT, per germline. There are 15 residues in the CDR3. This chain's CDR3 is CASSLSPGGRETQYF. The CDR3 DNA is TGTGCCAGCAGTCTCTCCCCCGGAGGTCGAGAGACCCAGTACTTC.

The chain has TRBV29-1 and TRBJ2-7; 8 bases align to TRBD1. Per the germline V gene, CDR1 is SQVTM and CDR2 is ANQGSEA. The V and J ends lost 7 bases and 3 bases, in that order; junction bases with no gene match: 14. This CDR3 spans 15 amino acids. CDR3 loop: CSGLSGTGKNYEQYF. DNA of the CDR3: TGCAGCGGCCTCTCCGGGACAGGAAAAAACTACGAGCAGTACTTC.

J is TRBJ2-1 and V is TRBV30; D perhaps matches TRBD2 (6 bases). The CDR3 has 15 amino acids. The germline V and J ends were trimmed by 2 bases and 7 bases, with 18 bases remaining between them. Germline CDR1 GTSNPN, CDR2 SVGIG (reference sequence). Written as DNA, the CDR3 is TGTGCCTGGAGTCCTAGGGACTTAACGCGGAATGAGCAGTTCTTC. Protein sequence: CAWSPRDLTRNEQFF. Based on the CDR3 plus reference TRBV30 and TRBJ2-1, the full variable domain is SQTIHQWPATLVQPVGSPLSLECTVEGTSNPNLYWYRQAAGRGLQLLFYSVGIGQISSEVPQNLSASRPQDRQFILSSKKLLLSDSGFYLCAWSPRDLTRNEQFFGPGTRLTVL.

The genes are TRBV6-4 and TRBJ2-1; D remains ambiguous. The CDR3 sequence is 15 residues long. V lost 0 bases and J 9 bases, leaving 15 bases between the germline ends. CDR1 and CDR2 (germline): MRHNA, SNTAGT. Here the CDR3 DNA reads TGTGCCAGCAGTGACTCGATGGCTCCCTGGGCTGAGCAGTTCTTC. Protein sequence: CASSDSMAPWAEQFF.

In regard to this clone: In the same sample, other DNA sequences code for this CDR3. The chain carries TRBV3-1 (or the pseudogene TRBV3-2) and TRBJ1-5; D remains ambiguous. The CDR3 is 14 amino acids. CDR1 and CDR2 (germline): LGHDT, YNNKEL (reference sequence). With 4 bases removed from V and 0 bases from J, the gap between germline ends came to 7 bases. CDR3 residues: CASSPQNSNQPQHF. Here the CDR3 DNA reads TGTGCCAGCAGCCCCCAGAATAGCAATCAGCCCCAGCATTTT.

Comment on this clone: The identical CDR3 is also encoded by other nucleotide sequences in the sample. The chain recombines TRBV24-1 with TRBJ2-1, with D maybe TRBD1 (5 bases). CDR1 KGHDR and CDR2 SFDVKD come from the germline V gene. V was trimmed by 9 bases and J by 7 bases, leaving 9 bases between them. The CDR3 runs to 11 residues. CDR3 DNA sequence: TGTGCCACCTCAAGGGGTAATGAGCAGTTCTTC. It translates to CATSRGNEQFF.

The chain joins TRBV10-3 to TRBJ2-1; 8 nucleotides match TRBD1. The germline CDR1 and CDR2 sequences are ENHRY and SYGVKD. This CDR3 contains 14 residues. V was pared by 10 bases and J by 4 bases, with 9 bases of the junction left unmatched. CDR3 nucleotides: TGTGCCACTACAGCTGGACAGGGTTACAATGAGCAGTTCTTC. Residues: CATTAGQGYNEQFF.

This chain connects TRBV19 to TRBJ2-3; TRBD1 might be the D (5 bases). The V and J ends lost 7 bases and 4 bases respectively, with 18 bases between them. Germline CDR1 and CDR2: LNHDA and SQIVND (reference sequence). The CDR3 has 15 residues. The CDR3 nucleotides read TGTGCCAGTACTACAAGAGGTTCAGGGTCAGATACGCAGTATTTT. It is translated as CASTTRGSGSDTQYF. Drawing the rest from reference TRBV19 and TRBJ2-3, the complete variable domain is DGGITQSPKYLFRKEGQNVTLSCEQNLNHDAMYWYRQDPGQGLRLIYYSQIVNDFQKGDIAEGYSVSREKKESFPLTVTSAQKNPTAFYLCASTTRGSGSDTQYFGPGTRLTVL.

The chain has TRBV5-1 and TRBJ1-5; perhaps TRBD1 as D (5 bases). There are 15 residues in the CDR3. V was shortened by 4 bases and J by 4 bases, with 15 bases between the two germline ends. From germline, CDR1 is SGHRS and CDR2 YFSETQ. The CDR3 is CASSGGTHPNQPQHF. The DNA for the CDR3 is TGCGCCAGCAGCGGCGGGACTCACCCGAATCAGCCCCAGCATTTT.

This CDR3 is CASTSGREDEQFF. CDR3 bases: TGTGCCTCGACTAGCGGGAGAGAAGATGAGCAGTTCTTC. The chain links TRBV10-3 to TRBJ2-1; TRBD2 matches at 12 bases. The length of the CDR3 is 13 residues. The junction had 7 bases not matched to a gene; V was cut back by 11 bases and J by 8 bases. Looked up from germline, CDR1 is ENHRY and CDR2 is SYGVKD.

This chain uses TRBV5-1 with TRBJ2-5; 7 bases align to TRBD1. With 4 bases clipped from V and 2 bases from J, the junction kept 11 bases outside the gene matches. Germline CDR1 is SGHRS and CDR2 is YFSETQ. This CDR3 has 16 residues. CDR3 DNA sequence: TGCGCCAGCAGCCGAGTCGGACGGACAGGTCAAGAGACCCAGTACTTC. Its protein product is CASSRVGRTGQETQYF.

The CDR3 spells CASSATGSYGEQYF. CDR3 nucleotides: TGTGCCAGCAGCGCTACAGGGTCATATGGCGAGCAGTACTTC. This chain uses TRBV7-2 with TRBJ2-7, with D tentatively TRBD1 (6 bases). Trimming pared 5 bases from V and 6 bases from J, leaving 17 bases between. CDR1 is SGHTA and CDR2 is FQGNSA in the germline V gene. The CDR3 totals 14 residues.

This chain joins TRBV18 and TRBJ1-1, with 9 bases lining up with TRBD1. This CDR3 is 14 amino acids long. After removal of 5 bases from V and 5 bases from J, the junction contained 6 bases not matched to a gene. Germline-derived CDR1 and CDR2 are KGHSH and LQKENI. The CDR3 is CASSRETGGTEAFF. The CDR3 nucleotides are TGTGCCAGCTCAAGGGAGACAGGGGGGACTGAAGCTTTCTTT.

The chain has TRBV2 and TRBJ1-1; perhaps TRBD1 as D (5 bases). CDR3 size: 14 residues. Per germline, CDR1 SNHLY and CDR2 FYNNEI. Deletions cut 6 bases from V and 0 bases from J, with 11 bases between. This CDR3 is CASSRQRMNTEAFF. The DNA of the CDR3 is TGTGCCAGCAGCCGACAGAGAATGAACACTGAAGCTTTCTTT.

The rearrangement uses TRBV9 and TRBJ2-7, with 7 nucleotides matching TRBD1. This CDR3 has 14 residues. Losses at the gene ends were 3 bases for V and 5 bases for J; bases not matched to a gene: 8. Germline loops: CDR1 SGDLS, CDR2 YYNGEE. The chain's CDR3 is CASSAWDRSNEQYF. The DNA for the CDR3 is TGTGCCAGCAGCGCGTGGGACAGATCAAACGAGCAGTACTTC.

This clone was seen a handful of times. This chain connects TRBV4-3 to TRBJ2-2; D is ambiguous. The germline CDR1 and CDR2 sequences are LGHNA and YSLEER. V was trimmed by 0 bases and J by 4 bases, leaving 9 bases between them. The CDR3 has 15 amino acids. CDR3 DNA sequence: TGCGCCAGCAGCCAAGAGTGGGCAGTCACCGGGGAGCTGTTTTTT. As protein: CASSQEWAVTGELFF.

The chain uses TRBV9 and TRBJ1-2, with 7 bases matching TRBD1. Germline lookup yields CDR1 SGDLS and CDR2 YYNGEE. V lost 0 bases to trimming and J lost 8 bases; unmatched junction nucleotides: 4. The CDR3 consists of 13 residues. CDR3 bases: TGTGCCAGCAGCGTAGAACAGGGGAAAGGCTACACCTTC. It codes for CASSVEQGKGYTF.